These 27 T cell receptor beta chains came from one sample sequenced in a study of T-cell memory formation after mild COVID-19. TCRdb reanalysed the 5' RACE reads using MiXCR and keeps one entry per CDR3 protein. The sample lists 560,000 or so distinct CDR3 sequences; approximately 15% were seen once. The sequencing input was PBMCs or a T cell subset sorted from them (not recorded which). These receptors were obtained from an adult woman who had mild COVID-19 (a few samples of this study predate the infection). Cell type and time point are not known.

This sequence joins TRBV7-2 and TRBJ1-5; D may be TRBD1 (6 bases). V was clipped by 1 base and J by 8 bases, with 12 bases between them. Germline values: CDR1 SGHTA, CDR2 FQGNSA. The CDR3 length is 14 residues. The CDR3 nucleotides are TGTGCCAGCAGCTTAGACAGGGTAGGGAAGCCCCAGCATTTT. Translating it yields CASSLDRVGKPQHF.

The chain has TRBV4-3 and TRBJ1-6, with a weak D call TRBD1 (5 bases). Germline V gene lookup returns CDR1 LGHNA and CDR2 YSLEER. This CDR3 is built from 18 residues. V lost 0 bases and J 0 bases, leaving 12 bases between the germline ends. The CDR3 loop is CASSQDLTGSSYNSPLHF. In nucleotides, the CDR3 is TGCGCCAGCAGCCAAGATCTTACAGGCAGCTCCTATAATTCACCCCTCCACTTT.

This clonotype was observed a handful of times. The chain is built from TRBV12-3 or TRBV12-4 and TRBJ2-2, with D possibly being TRBD1 (6 bases). The V end was cut by 6 bases, the J end by 3 bases, with 11 bases between. This CDR3 comprises 14 residues. CDR3 in amino acids: CASRGDIYTGELFF. CDR3 coding DNA: TGTGCCAGCAGAGGGGACATCTACACCGGGGAGCTGTTTTTT.

This clonotype has more than one count but fewer than ten. The chain has TRBV6-6 and TRBJ1-6; tentative D call: TRBD1 (5 bases). The ends were cut back, 6 bases at V and 8 bases at J, with 14 bases in the middle. Germline loops: CDR1 MNHNY, CDR2 SVGAGI (reference sequence). This CDR3 is built from 14 residues. The CDR3: CASSPEGTHSPLHF. The CDR3, as DNA: TGTGCCAGCAGCCCCGAGGGGACCCATTCACCCCTCCACTTT.

This clonotype was observed a few times. The V and J genes are TRBV5-1 and TRBJ2-2; D possibly corresponds to TRBD2 (6 bases). Germline loops: CDR1 SGHRS, CDR2 YFSETQ. Deletions cut 0 bases from V and 4 bases from J, with 10 bases between. The CDR3 has 15 residues. The CDR3 region is CASSLGRTTTGELFF. The CDR3 DNA follows: TGCGCCAGCAGCTTGGGCCGGACTACCACCGGGGAGCTGTTTTTT.

The chain couples TRBV6-4 to TRBJ1-1; 7 bases fit TRBD1. In germline, CDR1 is MRHNA, CDR2 SNTAGT. The V segment lost 3 bases and the J segment 5 bases; nucleotides outside the gene matches: 6. The CDR3 covers 14 residues. CDR3 in DNA: TGTGCCAGCAGTGAAGTGGAGGGGGCAACTGAAGCTTTCTTT. Amino acid sequence: CASSEVEGATEAFF.

The chain couples TRBV7-9 to TRBJ1-1; D not certain. The CDR3 length is 12 residues. Germline loops: CDR1 SEHNR, CDR2 FQNEAQ (reference sequence). The V and J ends lost 5 bases and 6 bases respectively, with 10 bases between them. DNA of the CDR3: TGTGCCAGCAGCCCCCCGGGGTCTGAAGCTTTCTTT. This sequence encodes CASSPPGSEAFF.

This clonotype was seen a few times. The chain uses TRBV6-2 or TRBV6-3 and TRBJ1-5, with a tentative D call TRBD1 (5 bases). The CDR3 runs to 15 residues. V lost 6 bases, J lost 5 bases, and 17 bases lay in between. Germline V gene data show CDR1 as MNHEY and CDR2 as SVGEGT. This CDR3 is CASRGDGTVDQPQHF. As DNA, the CDR3 is TGTGCCAGCAGGGGGGACGGCACAGTGGATCAGCCCCAGCATTTT.

In this sample, this clonotype turned up a few times. This sequence joins TRBV7-6 and TRBJ2-5, with 7 nucleotides matching TRBD1. V lost 3 bases and J lost 3; bases outside the gene matches: 10. CDR3 length: 16 residues. CDR1 and CDR2 from the germline V gene are SGHVS and FNYEAQ. The CDR3 coding sequence is TGTGCCAGCAGCTTTCCTATAGACAGGGACAAAGAGACCCAGTACTTC. Translated, it gives CASSFPIDRDKETQYF.

This chain connects TRBV3-1 to TRBJ1-1; D is unresolved. Between the trimmed V and J ends, which lost 0 bases and 8 bases, there was a span of 10 bases. The CDR3 consists of 13 residues. The germline V gene has CDR1 LGHDT and CDR2 YNNKEL (reference sequence). CDR3 DNA: TGTGCCAGCAGCCAAGAAGGTCCGGACGAAGCTTTCTTT. Translation: CASSQEGPDEAFF.

There are a few counts of this clonotype. J is TRBJ2-5 and V is TRBV3-1; D not resolved. CDR3 size: 16 residues. With 0 bases removed from V and 5 bases from J, the gap between germline ends came to 16 bases. Germline V gene sequence: CDR1 LGHDT, CDR2 YNNKEL (reference sequence). CDR3 in amino acids: CASSQEYSVLGETQYF. The CDR3 nucleotides are TGTGCCAGCAGCCAAGAGTACTCGGTTTTGGGGGAGACCCAGTACTTC.

J is TRBJ2-7 and V is TRBV7-9, with 15 bases identical to TRBD2. Germline V CDR1 and CDR2: SEHNR, FQNEAQ (reference sequence). The junction had 9 bases not matched to a gene; V was cut back by 5 bases and J by 7 bases. This CDR3 region has 16 residues. The DNA of the CDR3 is TGTGCCAGCAGCCCCCGGACTAGCGGGGGGGCGCGGGAGCAGTACTTC. It translates to CASSPRTSGGAREQYF.

The V call is TRBV3-1, the J call TRBJ1-1; 12 positions agree with TRBD1. J lost 4 bases, V lost 5 bases, and 8 bases had no gene match. Germline V gene lookup returns CDR1 LGHDT and CDR2 YNNKEL (reference sequence). The CDR3 has 16 residues. The CDR3 nucleotides read TGTGCCAGCAGCGTCCGGGACAGGGGGCCCAGCACTGAAGCTTTCTTT. It codes for CASSVRDRGPSTEAFF.

The chain combines TRBV7-8 with TRBJ1-2, with TRBD1 as a possible D gene (6 bases). The CDR3 has 14 residues. V was shortened by 5 bases and J by 2 bases, with 12 bases between the two germline ends. The V gene's germline CDR1 is SGHVS and CDR2 FQNEAQ. This CDR3 reads CASSLHRENYGYTF. For the CDR3, the DNA is TGTGCCAGCAGCCTACACAGGGAAAACTATGGCTACACCTTC.

This clonotype has a handful of counts. The J gene is TRBJ2-1, the V gene TRBV9, with 14 bases lining up with TRBD2. CDR3 length: 16 amino acids. Germline V lookup: CDR1 SGDLS, CDR2 YYNGEE. With 2 bases clipped from V and 7 bases from J, the junction kept 5 bases outside the gene matches. Written as DNA, the CDR3 is TGTGCCAGCAGCGTGAGGGGGACTAGCGGGAGTAATGAGCAGTTCTTC. It specifies CASSVRGTSGSNEQFF.

The gene calls are TRBV3-1 and TRBJ1-2; D remains unclear. From germline, CDR1 is LGHDT and CDR2 YNNKEL (reference sequence). Trimming removed 0 bases from V and 3 bases from J, with 11 bases in between. The CDR3 length is 15 residues. The CDR3 DNA follows: TGTGCCAGCAGCCAAGATCTCCAGACTTACTATGGCTACACCTTC. Protein: CASSQDLQTYYGYTF.

This clonotype has a handful of counts. The chain has TRBV19 and TRBJ1-5; a possible D gene is TRBD1 (5 bases). V lost 3 bases, J lost 6 bases, and 12 bases lay in between. This CDR3 has 14 amino acids. The germline CDR1 and CDR2 sequences are LNHDA and SQIVND (reference sequence). The CDR3 sequence: CASSMQGGGQPQHF. Here the CDR3 DNA reads TGTGCCAGTAGTATGCAGGGCGGGGGTCAGCCCCAGCATTTT.

The chain combines TRBV29-1 with TRBJ2-6; D not resolved. Germline V gene data show CDR1 as SQVTM and CDR2 as ANQGSEA. The CDR3 spans 18 residues. The V end lost 5 bases, the J end lost 1 base, and 21 bases lay between the germline ends. The CDR3 sequence: CSVIFRLPVSSGANVLTF. DNA for the CDR3: TGCAGCGTTATTTTTCGGCTCCCGGTCTCATCTGGGGCCAACGTCCTGACTTTC. The full variable domain, completed using reference TRBV29-1 and TRBJ2-6, is SAVISQKPSRDICQRGTSLTIQCQVDSQVTMMFWYRQQPGQSLTLIATANQGSEATYESGFVIDKFPISRPNLTFSTLTVSNMSPEDSSIYLCSVIFRLPVSSGANVLTFGAGSRLTVL.

This clonotype has a handful of counts. The chain employs TRBV7-6 and TRBJ2-1, with 7 nucleotides matching TRBD2. The V segment lost 1 base and the J segment 3 bases; nucleotides outside the gene matches: 3. The germline V gene has CDR1 SGHVS and CDR2 FNYEAQ. The CDR3 is 15 residues long. The CDR3 DNA reads TGTGCCAGCAGCTTAGGGCCGGGAGGCTACAATGAGCAGTTCTTC. Protein: CASSLGPGGYNEQFF.

The chain couples TRBV6-5 to TRBJ2-2; D call uncertain. This CDR3 has 15 amino acids. V lost 3 bases and J 4 bases, leaving 12 bases between the germline ends. CDR1 is MNHEY and CDR2 is SVGAGI in the germline V gene. CDR3 sequence reads: CASSYQPSTTGELFF. CDR3 DNA sequence: TGTGCCAGCAGTTATCAACCGAGTACCACCGGGGAGCTGTTTTTT.

This clonotype appeared many times. V and J are TRBV7-2 and TRBJ2-3; no definite D call. The V end lost 1 base, the J end lost 2 bases, and 7 bases lay between the germline ends. From germline, CDR1 is SGHTA and CDR2 FQGNSA. CDR3 size: 14 residues. The CDR3 sequence: CASSLGKITDTQYF. In DNA form, the CDR3 reads TGTGCCAGCAGCTTAGGAAAGATCACAGATACGCAGTATTTT.

The V call is TRBV7-9, the J call TRBJ2-7; D is undetermined. Per germline, CDR1 SEHNR and CDR2 FQNEAQ (reference sequence). The germline V and J ends were trimmed by 5 bases and 2 bases, with 16 bases remaining between them. The CDR3 is 15 amino acids. Written as DNA, the CDR3 is TGTGCCAGCAGCCCCGTTCCCTCAATCCCCTACGAGCAGTACTTC. It is translated as CASSPVPSIPYEQYF.

This clonotype was counted a single time. The chain combines TRBV20-1 with TRBJ2-3; 7 bases line up with TRBD2. CDR1 is DFQATT and CDR2 is SNEGSKA in the germline V gene (reference sequence). The trim removed 5 bases at V and 0 bases at J, leaving 8 bases unmatched. The length of the CDR3 is 15 residues. CDR3 protein: CSASATSASTDTQYF. CDR3 DNA sequence: TGCAGTGCTTCCGCCACTAGCGCTAGCACAGATACGCAGTATTTT.

As concerns this clonotype: A read error is possible here, since a much larger clone lies one base away. The chain carries TRBV18 and TRBJ2-5; D remains unclear. Germline V CDR1 and CDR2: KGHSH, LQKENI. This CDR3 comprises 13 residues. The V and J ends lost 3 bases and 4 bases respectively, with 9 bases between them. CDR3 sequence (DNA): TGTGCCAGCTCACCCACGGTAGTAGAGACCCAGTACTTC. Amino acid sequence: CASSPTVVETQYF. The whole variable domain, filled in from reference TRBV18 and TRBJ2-5, reads NAGVMQNPRHLVRRRGQEARLRCSPMKGHSHVYWYRQLPEEGLKFMVYLQKENIIDESGMPKERFSAEFPKEGPSILRIQQVVRGDSAAYFCASSPTVVETQYFGPGTRLLVL.

This clonotype was observed a handful of times. The CDR3 loop reads CASSLAARDRFYEQYF. The DNA of the CDR3 is TGTGCCAGCAGCTTGGCTGCCCGGGACAGGTTCTACGAGCAGTACTTC. The chain employs TRBV5-6 and TRBJ2-7, with 8 bases identical to TRBD1. The CDR3 extends over 16 amino acids. Trimming at V came to 0 bases and at J to 3 bases, leaving 8 bases not matched to a gene. Germline CDR1 reads SGHDT; CDR2 reads YYEEEE.

The chain carries TRBV7-8 and TRBJ1-5; D unclear. Trimming removed 1 base from V and 5 bases from J, with 12 bases in between. The CDR3 extends over 15 amino acids. CDR1 and CDR2 (germline): SGHVS, FQNEAQ. DNA for the CDR3: TGTGCCAGCAGCTTAGGGAGGCAGTATCATCAGCCCCAGCATTTT. Its protein is CASSLGRQYHQPQHF.

The CDR3 bases are TGTGCCAGCAGCTTCCGGCAGGGGGGGAACACCGGGGAGCTGTTTTTT. Protein product: CASSFRQGGNTGELFF. The chain joins TRBV6-6 to TRBJ2-2; D perhaps matches TRBD1 (7 bases). With 6 bases removed from V and 1 base from J, the gap between germline ends came to 15 bases. The germline CDR1 and CDR2 sequences are MNHNY and SVGAGI (reference sequence). The CDR3 contains 16 residues.